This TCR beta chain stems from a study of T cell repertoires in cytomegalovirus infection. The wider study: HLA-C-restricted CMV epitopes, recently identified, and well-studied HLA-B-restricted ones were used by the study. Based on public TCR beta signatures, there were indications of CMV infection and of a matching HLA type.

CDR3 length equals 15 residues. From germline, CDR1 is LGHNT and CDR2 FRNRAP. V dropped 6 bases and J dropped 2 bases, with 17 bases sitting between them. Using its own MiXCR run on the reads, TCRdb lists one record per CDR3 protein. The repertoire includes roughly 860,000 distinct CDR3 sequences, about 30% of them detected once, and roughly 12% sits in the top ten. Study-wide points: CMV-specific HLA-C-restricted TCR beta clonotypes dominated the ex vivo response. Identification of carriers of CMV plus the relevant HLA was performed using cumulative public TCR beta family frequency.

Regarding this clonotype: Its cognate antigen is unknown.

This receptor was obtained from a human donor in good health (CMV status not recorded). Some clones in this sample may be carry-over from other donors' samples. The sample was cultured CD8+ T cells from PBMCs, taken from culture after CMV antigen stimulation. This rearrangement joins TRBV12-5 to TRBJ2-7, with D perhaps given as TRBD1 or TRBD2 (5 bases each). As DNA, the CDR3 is TGTGCTAGTGGCCCCGGGACCAAAGCTACCTACGAGCAGTACTTC. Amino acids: CASGPGTKATYEQYF.